These T cell receptor beta chains were read from a single sample in a study of OX40 agonist ivuxolimab in advanced cancers. This table comes from immunoSEQ multiplex PCR, and its TCRdb copy is limited to in-frame clones, with some not included. The table has around 110,000 clones, approximately 90% seen once. Sequenced material: CD4+ or CD8+ T cells sorted from blood, taken in a trial of the OX40 agonist ivuxolimab. The source of these receptors is an adult with an advanced solid tumor such as melanoma, head and neck, liver or kidney cancer. Each CDR3 is given with its conserved first and last residue. The order of the fields is J gene, V gene, D gene, clone size, CDR3 protein, CDR3 DNA. D genes are given only for firm matches. The size entry is marked missing in some rows and otherwise reads once, few, many or a size class.

J: TRBJ2-1; V: TRBV7-2; D: TRBD2; size: NA; CDR3: CASSISRWRGADDEQFF; DNA: TGTGCCAGCAGCATTAGTCGTTGGCGGGGGGCCGACGATGAGCAGTTCTTC
J: TRBJ2-3; V: TRBV10-3; D: TRBD1; size: NA; CDR3: CAISGQGVDTQYF; DNA: TGTGCCATCAGTGGTCAGGGGGTAGATACGCAGTATTTT
J: TRBJ2-7; V: TRBV6-6; D: NA; size: NA; CDR3: CASSYGRYEQYF; DNA: TGTGCCAGCAGTTACGGCCGCTACGAGCAGTACTTC
J: TRBJ2-7; V: TRBV28; D: NA; size: NA; CDR3: CASSRAFGTYEQYF; DNA: TGTGCCAGCAGTAGAGCTTTCGGGACGTACGAGCAGTACTTC
J: TRBJ1-2; V: TRBV12-2; D: NA; size: once; CDR3: CASRLEDRRLVNYGYTF; DNA: TGTGCAAGTCGCTTAGAGGACAGGAGGCTTGTTAACTATGGCTACACCTTC
J: TRBJ2-1; V: TRBV27; D: TRBD2; size: NA; CDR3: CASSASRGVTYNEQFF; DNA: TGTGCCAGCAGTGCCTCGCGGGGGGTGACCTACAATGAGCAGTTCTTC
J: TRBJ1-4; V: TRBV5-1; D: TRBD1; size: NA; CDR3: CASSHGTEHEKLFF; DNA: TGCGCCAGCAGCCATGGGACAGAGCATGAAAAACTGTTTTTT
J: TRBJ1-1; V: TRBV7-3; D: TRBD1; size: NA; CDR3: CASSETGTGNTEAFF; DNA: TGTGCCAGCAGCGAGACAGGGACGGGGAACACTGAAGCTTTCTTT
J: TRBJ2-7; V: TRBV28; D: TRBD1; size: NA; CDR3: CASISPGTGEYEQYF; DNA: TGTGCCAGCATTTCCCCCGGGACAGGGGAGTACGAGCAGTACTTC
J: TRBJ1-2; V: TRBV28; D: TRBD1; size: NA; CDR3: CASRTHNRGAGYTF; DNA: TGTGCCAGCAGAACACACAACAGGGGAGCTGGCTACACCTTC
J: TRBJ2-1; V: TRBV7-6; D: TRBD2; size: NA; CDR3: CASSPRTTSGAYNEQFF; DNA: TGTGCCAGCAGCCCACGAACTACTAGCGGGGCCTACAATGAGCAGTTCTTC
J: TRBJ1-1; V: TRBV7-9; D: TRBD1; size: once; CDR3: CASTKSGTVSEAFF; DNA: TGTGCCAGCACCAAAAGCGGGACAGTTTCTGAAGCTTTCTTT
J: TRBJ2-3; V: TRBV2; D: NA; size: NA; CDR3: CASRATTDTQYF; DNA: TGTGCCAGCAGGGCTACCACAGATACGCAGTATTTT
J: TRBJ2-7; V: TRBV15; D: TRBD2; size: NA; CDR3: CATSRGLAATYEQYF; DNA: TGTGCCACCAGCCGTGGACTAGCGGCTACCTACGAGCAGTACTTC
J: TRBJ1-5; V: TRBV30; D: NA; size: NA; CDR3: CAWSLGHNQPQHF; DNA: TGTGCCTGGAGTCTCGGACATAATCAGCCCCAGCATTTT
J: TRBJ2-2; V: TRBV28; D: TRBD2; size: NA; CDR3: CASSFPSGGLNTGELFF; DNA: TGTGCCAGCAGTTTCCCTAGCGGGGGCCTAAACACCGGGGAGCTGTTTTTT
J: TRBJ1-4; V: TRBV5-6; D: NA; size: NA; CDR3: CASSLGGPNEKLFF; DNA: TGTGCCAGCAGCTTGGGGGGGCCTAATGAAAAACTGTTTTTT
J: TRBJ2-5; V: TRBV9; D: TRBD2; size: NA; CDR3: CASSGGLAGVETQYF; DNA: TGTGCCAGCAGCGGTGGACTAGCGGGGGTAGAGACCCAGTACTTC
J: TRBJ1-2; V: TRBV6-5; D: NA; size: NA; CDR3: CASKQGTGYTF; DNA: TGTGCCAGCAAACAGGGTACCGGCTACACTTTC
J: TRBJ1-1; V: TRBV5-5; D: NA; size: few; CDR3: CASSSRPPGAGNTEAFF; DNA: TGTGCCAGCAGCTCCCGGCCCCCCGGGGCGGGGAACACTGAAGCTTTCTTT
J: TRBJ1-1; V: TRBV27; D: NA; size: NA; CDR3: CASRRGGTDNFEAFF; DNA: TGTGCCAGCCGCAGGGGAGGAACTGATAATTTCGAAGCTTTCTTT
J: TRBJ2-7; V: TRBV10-1; D: TRBD1; size: NA; CDR3: CARLNGTGVAEQYF; DNA: TGCGCCAGACTGAACGGGACAGGGGTTGCCGAGCAGTACTTC
J: TRBJ1-1; V: TRBV15; D: NA; size: NA; CDR3: CATSREGQNTEAFF; DNA: TGTGCCACCAGCAGGGAAGGGCAGAACACTGAAGCTTTCTTT
J: TRBJ1-2; V: TRBV12-2; D: NA; size: NA; CDR3: CASRLIVCGYTF; DNA: TGTGCAAGTCGCTTAATAGTTTGCGGCTACACCTTC
J: TRBJ2-1; V: TRBV7-2; D: TRBD1; size: NA; CDR3: CASSFTGTGAVNEQFF; DNA: TGTGCCAGCAGCTTTACGGGGACAGGGGCTGTCAATGAGCAGTTCTTC
J: TRBJ2-2; V: TRBV7-2; D: NA; size: NA; CDR3: CASSLRGGSLELFF; DNA: TGTGCCAGCAGCTTAAGGGGCGGTTCATTAGAGCTGTTTTTT
J: TRBJ2-7; V: TRBV10-3; D: TRBD1; size: NA; CDR3: CAISVEGASYEQYF; DNA: TGTGCCATCAGTGTCGAGGGGGCGAGTTACGAGCAGTACTTC
J: TRBJ1-4; V: TRBV4-2; D: TRBD1; size: NA; CDR3: CASRGDRTNEKLFF; DNA: TGTGCCAGCAGAGGGGACAGAACTAATGAAAAACTGTTTTTT
J: TRBJ1-2; V: TRBV4-3; D: NA; size: NA; CDR3: CASSQDKGIGYGYTF; DNA: TGCGCCAGCAGCCAAGATAAGGGGATCGGCTATGGCTACACCTTC
J: TRBJ1-3; V: TRBV4-1; D: NA; size: once; CDR3: CASSFGLSGNTIYF; DNA: TGCGCCAGCAGCTTTGGACTGTCTGGAAACACCATATATTTT
J: TRBJ1-5; V: TRBV19; D: NA; size: once; CDR3: CALGGQGNQPQHF; DNA: TGTGCCCTGGGTGGGCAAGGCAATCAGCCCCAGCATTTT
J: TRBJ2-7; V: TRBV19; D: TRBD1; size: few; CDR3: CASSPQGWSYEQYF; DNA: TGTGCCAGTAGTCCACAGGGGTGGTCCTACGAGCAGTACTTC
J: TRBJ2-3; V: TRBV5-5; D: TRBD1; size: NA; CDR3: CASSPGTVITDTQYF; DNA: TGTGCCAGCAGCCCCGGGACAGTGATCACAGATACGCAGTATTTT
J: TRBJ1-6; V: TRBV7-2; D: NA; size: once; CDR3: CASSGTGQKTSPLHF; DNA: TGTGCCAGCAGCGGAACAGGACAGAAGACTTCACCCCTCCACTTT
J: TRBJ2-2; V: TRBV9; D: NA; size: NA; CDR3: CASSVALRGELFF; DNA: TGTGCCAGCAGCGTAGCTTTGAGGGGGGAGCTGTTTTTT
J: TRBJ2-5; V: TRBV6-5; D: TRBD1; size: NA; CDR3: CASSYSTRGETQYF; DNA: TGTGCCAGCAGTTACTCGACCAGGGGGGAGACCCAGTACTTC
J: TRBJ2-1; V: TRBV6-6; D: NA; size: NA; CDR3: CASSRGAPSYNEQFF; DNA: TGTGCCAGCAGTCGGGGGGCTCCCTCCTACAATGAGCAGTTCTTC
J: TRBJ1-4; V: TRBV18; D: NA; size: NA; CDR3: CASSPTGGEEKLFF; DNA: TGTGCCAGCTCACCGACAGGAGGAGAAGAAAAACTGTTTTTT
J: TRBJ1-5; V: TRBV19; D: TRBD1; size: NA; CDR3: CASSPGTATNSNQPQHF; DNA: TGTGCCAGTAGTCCCGGGACAGCGACAAATAGCAATCAGCCCCAGCATTTT
J: TRBJ1-3; V: TRBV6-5; D: NA; size: NA; CDR3: CASRPPGRSGNTIYF; DNA: TGTGCCAGCAGACCACCGGGACGCTCTGGAAACACCATATATTTT
J: TRBJ2-1; V: TRBV15; D: TRBD2; size: NA; CDR3: CATSRRSGGGSYNEQFF; DNA: TGTGCCACCAGCAGGCGGAGCGGGGGGGGCTCCTACAATGAGCAGTTCTTC
J: TRBJ1-4; V: TRBV6-5; D: NA; size: once; CDR3: CASRATATNEKLFF; DNA: TGTGCCAGCAGGGCCACTGCAACTAATGAAAAACTGTTTTTT
J: TRBJ2-5; V: TRBV4-1; D: TRBD2; size: NA; CDR3: CASSLGTSGLETQYF; DNA: TGCGCCAGCAGCCTCGGGACTAGCGGACTGGAGACCCAGTACTTC
J: TRBJ1-2; V: TRBV11-2; D: NA; size: many; CDR3: CASSKSAFRDGYTF; DNA: TGTGCCAGCAGCAAATCGGCCTTCAGGGATGGCTACACCTTC
J: TRBJ2-1; V: TRBV27; D: NA; size: NA; CDR3: CASSSFRWQSSYNEQFF; DNA: TGTGCCAGCAGTTCCTTCAGGTGGCAGAGCTCCTACAATGAGCAGTTCTTC
J: TRBJ1-1; V: TRBV2; D: NA; size: NA; CDR3: CASTEGVARAEAFF; DNA: TGTGCCAGCACCGAAGGTGTGGCAAGGGCTGAAGCTTTCTTT
J: TRBJ2-1; V: TRBV10-3; D: NA; size: NA; CDR3: CAIRSQQGAGAYNEQFF; DNA: TGTGCCATCCGTTCCCAGCAGGGGGCGGGGGCCTACAATGAGCAGTTCTTC
J: TRBJ2-7; V: TRBV9; D: TRBD1; size: NA; CDR3: CASSVLVQGALGEQYF; DNA: TGTGCCAGCAGCGTACTCGTACAGGGGGCATTAGGCGAGCAGTACTTC
J: TRBJ2-3; V: TRBV25-1; D: TRBD2; size: few; CDR3: CASTPSGGFADTQYF; DNA: TGTGCCAGCACCCCTAGCGGGGGGTTCGCAGATACGCAGTATTTT
J: TRBJ2-1; V: TRBV7-2; D: TRBD2; size: NA; CDR3: CASSRPGGNEQFF; DNA: TGTGCCAGCAGCCGCCCCGGGGGGAATGAGCAGTTCTTC
J: TRBJ2-5; V: TRBV5-5; D: NA; size: NA; CDR3: CASSPQAGQETQYF; DNA: TGTGCCAGCAGTCCCCAAGCGGGCCAAGAGACCCAGTACTTC
J: TRBJ2-1; V: TRBV2; D: TRBD2; size: NA; CDR3: CASSEGLAGIQTKDEFF; DNA: TGTGCCAGCAGTGAGGGGCTAGCGGGGATACAGACCAAGGATGAGTTCTTC
J: TRBJ2-2; V: TRBV2; D: TRBD2; size: few; CDR3: CASTGTTTGELFF; DNA: TGTGCCAGCACCGGGACTACCACCGGGGAGCTGTTTTTT
J: TRBJ1-2; V: TRBV28; D: NA; size: NA; CDR3: CASSLMASGYTF; DNA: TGTGCCAGCAGTCTAATGGCGAGCGGCTACACCTTC
J: TRBJ2-7; V: TRBV5-4; D: NA; size: NA; CDR3: CASSTKQGDYEQYF; DNA: TGTGCCAGCAGCACGAAACAGGGCGACTACGAGCAGTACTTC
J: TRBJ2-2; V: TRBV29-1; D: NA; size: NA; CDR3: CSAGLNTGELFF; DNA: TGCAGCGCCGGACTTAACACCGGGGAGCTGTTTTTT
J: TRBJ2-5; V: TRBV7-2; D: NA; size: NA; CDR3: CASSLVRLETQYF; DNA: TGTGCCAGCAGCTTAGTTAGGTTGGAGACCCAGTACTTC